Shown below are 20 T cell receptor beta chains from a single sample sequenced in a study of T cell changes during pregnancy in multiple sclerosis. Produced via immunoSEQ multiplex PCR; TCRdb's table is partial and in-frame only. The sample consists of 40,000 to 45,000 clones, 89% of them appearing once. The sequencing used CD4+ T cells from peripheral blood mononuclear cells, collected in the first trimester of pregnancy. The source is a female donor with multiple sclerosis, enrolled in a pregnancy study.

This chain connects TRBV14 to TRBJ2-5, with D possibly TRBD2 on 7 matching bases. The V gene lost 4 bases and the J gene lost 4 bases, with 13 bases spanning the gap. The CDR3 extends over 14 amino acids. The germline V gene has CDR1 SGHDN and CDR2 FVKESK. Here the CDR3 DNA reads TGTGCCAGCAGCCCCGGGGGGCCTAGAGAGACCCAGTACTTC. Translated: CASSPGGPRETQYF. The variable domain in full, with the rest retrieved from reference TRBV14 and TRBJ2-5, is EAGVTQFPSHSVIEKGQTVTLRCDPISGHDNLYWYRRVMGKEIKFLLHFVKESKQDESGMPNNRFLAERTGGTYSTLKVQPAELEDSGVYFCASSPGGPRETQYFGPGTRLLVL.

The chain couples TRBV9 to TRBJ2-2, with D perhaps TRBD2 (6 bases). The germline V and J ends were trimmed by 4 bases and 7 bases, with 20 bases remaining between them. The CDR3 runs to 16 residues. CDR1 is SGDLS and CDR2 is YYNGEE in the germline V gene. CDR3 coding DNA: TGTGCCAGCAGCATTACTAGCCATAGAGGAGACGGGGAGCTGTTTTTT. This gives the protein CASSITSHRGDGELFF.

V gene TRBV5-1 combines with J gene TRBJ2-5, with 11 bases identical to TRBD1. Germline V gene data show CDR1 as SGHRS and CDR2 as YFSETQ. J lost 4 bases, V lost 4 bases, and 6 bases had no gene match. The CDR3 runs to 15 residues. CDR3 region: CASSPGTGGRETQYF. The CDR3, as DNA: TGCGCCAGCAGCCCAGGGACAGGGGGGAGAGAGACCCAGTACTTC. Complete variable domain (other parts from reference TRBV5-1 and TRBJ2-5): KAGVTQTPRYLIKTRGQQVTLSCSPISGHRSVSWYQQTPGQGLQFLFEYFSETQRNKGNFPGRFSGRQFSNSRSEMNVSTLELGDSALYLCASSPGTGGRETQYFGPGTRLLVL.

The chain links TRBV7-8 to TRBJ1-3, with D uncertain. The CDR3 runs 15 residues. The V and J ends lost 4 bases and 4 bases respectively, with 14 bases between them. Germline-derived CDR1 and CDR2 are SGHVS and FQNEAQ. In DNA form, the CDR3 reads TGTGCCAGCAGCTCATTTCCGTGGGCCGGAAACACCATATATTTT. Encoded protein: CASSSFPWAGNTIYF.

This sequence joins TRBV6-1 and TRBJ1-1, with 7 nucleotides matching TRBD1. The CDR3 is made up of 14 amino acids. Germline V gene data show CDR1 as MNHNS and CDR2 as SASEGT. The V segment lost 8 bases and the J segment 9 bases; nucleotides outside the gene matches: 15. The CDR3 here is CASVREHQGDKAFF. In DNA form, the CDR3 reads TGTGCCAGCGTCAGGGAGCACCAGGGGGATAAAGCTTTCTTT.

The rearrangement links TRBV7-3 to TRBJ1-5; D is unresolved. The V and J ends lost 1 base and 3 bases respectively, with 4 bases between them. Germline V gene data show CDR1 as SGHTA and CDR2 as FQGTGA. The CDR3 has 13 amino acids. In DNA, the CDR3 is TGTGCCAGCAGCTTAATGGCCAATCAGCCCCAGCATTTT. Amino acid sequence: CASSLMANQPQHF.

The CDR3 nucleotides read TGTGCCAGCAGGGCAGGAGGGAATGAGCAGTTCTTC. Protein sequence: CASRAGGNEQFF. This chain connects TRBV11-3 to TRBJ2-1, with D possibly TRBD2 on 6 matching bases. Trimming took off 6 bases at V and 7 bases at J, with 10 bases between the two ends. Per germline, CDR1 SGHNT and CDR2 YENEEA. The CDR3 loop spans 12 amino acids.

This sequence joins TRBV7-8 and TRBJ2-1, with 11 nucleotides matching TRBD2. V lost 0 bases and J lost 8; bases outside the gene matches: 6. Germline lookup yields CDR1 SGHVS and CDR2 FQNEAQ. The CDR3 loop spans 16 amino acids. CDR3 amino acids: CASSLAGGTSGDEQFF. CDR3 nucleotide sequence: TGTGCCAGCAGCTTAGCTGGAGGGACTAGCGGCGATGAGCAGTTCTTC.

V is TRBV6-1 and J is TRBJ2-7; 7 positions agree with TRBD1. CDR1 and CDR2 (germline): MNHNS, SASEGT. Trimming took 4 bases from V and 3 from J; bases not matched to a gene: 12. This CDR3 contains 16 residues. In DNA form, the CDR3 reads TGTGCCAGCAGTGGCCTTTACCCGGGACAGAACTACGAGCAGTACTTC. Its protein product is CASSGLYPGQNYEQYF.

The rearrangement joins TRBV7-8 to TRBJ2-1; D might be TRBD2 (6 bases). With 5 bases removed from V and 6 bases from J, the gap between germline ends came to 17 bases. CDR1 and CDR2 from the germline V gene are SGHVS and FQNEAQ. This CDR3 contains 15 residues. The CDR3 bases are TGTGCCAGCAGCCGGGGACTTAACCCCGCCAATGAGCAGTTCTTC. Translating gives CASSRGLNPANEQFF.

This chain uses TRBV7-8 with TRBJ1-2; TRBD1 might be the D (5 bases). This CDR3 has 16 residues. Germline loops: CDR1 SGHVS, CDR2 FQNEAQ. Trimming removed 0 bases at V and 1 base at J, with 12 bases between. The chain's CDR3 is CASSLAGRGLNYGYTF. CDR3 DNA: TGTGCCAGCAGCTTAGCGGGGAGGGGACTTAACTATGGCTACACCTTC.

This clone was counted only a few times. The chain couples TRBV6-1 to TRBJ2-7, with D tentatively TRBD2 (5 bases). The V gene's germline CDR1 is MNHNS and CDR2 SASEGT. Trimming took off 2 bases at V and 7 bases at J, with 18 bases between the two ends. The CDR3 extends over 15 amino acids. The CDR3 here is CASSERRTPSGEQYF. In nucleotides, the CDR3 is TGTGCCAGCAGTGAAAGGAGGACCCCCTCGGGGGAGCAGTACTTC.

The sample holds one count of this clone. This CDR3 is CAGAGGAGEKLFF. The CDR3 nucleotides are TGTGCCGGGGCAGGAGGGGCGGGTGAAAAACTGTTTTTT. The chain couples TRBV30 to TRBJ1-4; maybe TRBD1 (5 bases). Per germline, CDR1 GTSNPN and CDR2 SVGIG (reference sequence). V shed 8 bases and J shed 7 bases, with 17 bases lying between them. The CDR3 runs to 13 residues.

This clone appeared a single time. The genes are TRBV5-8 and TRBJ2-3; 9 bases are a match to TRBD1. J lost 3 bases, V lost 4 bases, and 6 bases had no gene match. This CDR3 comprises 15 residues. The germline CDR1 and CDR2 sequences are SGHTS and YDEGEE. The CDR3 bases are TGTGCCAGCAGCCTTCCGGGACAGGGAACAGATACGCAGTATTTT. Protein product: CASSLPGQGTDTQYF.

The chain links TRBV7-2 to TRBJ2-2; tentative D call: TRBD2 (5 bases). V was shortened by 4 bases and J by 3 bases, with 9 bases between the two germline ends. Germline CDR1 SGHTA, CDR2 FQGNSA. This CDR3 comprises 14 residues. The CDR3 sequence is CASSSRDYTGELFF. Here the CDR3 DNA reads TGTGCCAGCAGCTCCCGGGATTACACCGGGGAGCTGTTTTTT.

This chain connects TRBV30 to TRBJ2-5; 10 bases match TRBD2. The J call may be wrong; the DNA end is better matched by TRBJ2-7. The CDR3 is 13 amino acids. Looked up from germline, CDR1 is GTSNPN and CDR2 is SVGIG (reference sequence). CDR3 bases: TGTGCCAGTCGACTAGCGGGTACCTACGAGCAGTACTTC. It codes for CASRLAGTYEQYF.

The chain links TRBV19 to TRBJ2-5; 8 nucleotides align to TRBD2. J lost 9 bases, V lost 4 bases, and 13 bases had no gene match. This CDR3 contains 15 residues. Germline CDR1 is LNHDA and CDR2 is SQIVND (reference sequence). This CDR3 reads CASSRGDYREGSQYF. The CDR3, as DNA: TGTGCCAGTAGTAGGGGGGACTACCGGGAGGGGTCCCAGTACTTC.

The chain uses TRBV5-6 and TRBJ2-3; D perhaps matches TRBD2 (5 bases). Germline V gene lookup returns CDR1 SGHDT and CDR2 YYEEEE. The length of the CDR3 is 15 residues. With 2 bases removed from V and 7 bases from J, the gap between germline ends came to 17 bases. The CDR3 DNA follows: TGTGCCAGCAGCTTTTGGGGAGAAGGGTCGAATACGCAGTATTTT. Its translation is CASSFWGEGSNTQYF.

The genes are TRBV10-2 and TRBJ1-1; TRBD1 might be the D (5 bases). V was clipped by 3 bases and J by 0 bases, with 8 bases between them. Germline V gene data show CDR1 as WSHSY and CDR2 as SAAADI. This CDR3 has 14 amino acids. CDR3 nucleotides: TGCGCCAGCAGTGATCAGGGCATGAACACTGAAGCTTTCTTT. This gives the protein CASSDQGMNTEAFF.

This sequence joins TRBV6-1 and TRBJ1-3, with TRBD1 identical over 8 bases. The CDR3 runs 15 residues. Trimming at V came to 6 bases and at J to 0 bases, leaving 4 bases not matched to a gene. Germline lookup yields CDR1 MNHNS and CDR2 SASEGT. CDR3 in amino acids: CASRRTGSSGNTIYF. The DNA for the CDR3 is TGTGCCAGCAGGCGGACAGGGAGCTCTGGAAACACCATATATTTT.